The present TCR beta chain was sequenced within a study of T cell repertoires in cytomegalovirus infection. Regarding the study as a whole: HLA-C-restricted CMV-specific TCR beta clonotypes prevailed in the ex vivo response.

This clonotype was recorded at least ten times. Its antigen is currently unknown. TCRdb reprocessed the reads with MiXCR, giving one entry per CDR3 protein. The sample contains around 450,000 distinct CDR3 sequences, about 11% of which appear only once. Material for sequencing was PBMCs. This sequence was found in a human donor in good health (CMV status not recorded). Some clones in this sample may be carry-over from other donors' samples.

The CDR3 DNA sequence: TGTGCCAGCAGCCCCACTAGCGGGGGCCTTCCTCAGTTCTTC. It translates to CASSPTSGGLPQFF. The chain has TRBV7-2 and TRBJ2-1, with 11 bases aligning to TRBD2. The CDR3 is 14 amino acids. Germline V gene lookup returns CDR1 SGHTA and CDR2 FQGNSA. J gave up 13 bases and V 5 bases, and 10 bases lay outside the gene matches. The full variable domain, rest sourced from reference TRBV7-2 and TRBJ2-1, is GAGVSQSPSNKVTEKGKDVELRCDPISGHTALYWYRQSLGQGLEFLIYFQGNSAPDKSGLPSDRFSAERTGGSVSTLTIQRTQQEDSAVYLCASSPTSGGLPQFFGPGTRLTVL.